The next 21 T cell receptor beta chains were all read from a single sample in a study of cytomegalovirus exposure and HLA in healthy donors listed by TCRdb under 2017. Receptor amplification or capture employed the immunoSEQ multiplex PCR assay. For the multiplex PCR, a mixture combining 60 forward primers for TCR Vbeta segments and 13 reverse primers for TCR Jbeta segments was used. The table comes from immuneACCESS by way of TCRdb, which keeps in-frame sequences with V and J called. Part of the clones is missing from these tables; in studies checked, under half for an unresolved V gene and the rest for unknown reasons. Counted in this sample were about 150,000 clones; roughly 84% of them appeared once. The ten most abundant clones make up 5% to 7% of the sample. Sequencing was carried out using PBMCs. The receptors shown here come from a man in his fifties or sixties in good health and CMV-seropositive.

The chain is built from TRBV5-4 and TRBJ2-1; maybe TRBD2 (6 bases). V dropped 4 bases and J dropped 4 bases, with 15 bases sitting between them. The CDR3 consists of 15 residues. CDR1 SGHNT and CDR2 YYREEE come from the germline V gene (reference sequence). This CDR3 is CASSLGVAEYNEQFF. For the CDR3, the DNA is TGTGCCAGCAGCCTTGGGGTAGCGGAGTACAATGAGCAGTTCTTC. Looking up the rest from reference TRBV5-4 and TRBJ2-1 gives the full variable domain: ETGVTQSPTHLIKTRGQQVTLRCSSQSGHNTVSWYQQALGQGPQFIFQYYREEENGRGNFPPRFSGLQFPNYSSELNVNALELDDSALYLCASSLGVAEYNEQFFGPGTRLTVL.

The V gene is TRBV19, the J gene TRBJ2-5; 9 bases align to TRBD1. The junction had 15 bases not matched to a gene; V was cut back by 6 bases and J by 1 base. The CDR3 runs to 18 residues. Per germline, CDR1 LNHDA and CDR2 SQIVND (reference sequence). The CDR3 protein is CASSVSPYRDRVQETQYF. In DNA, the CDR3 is TGTGCCAGTAGCGTATCTCCCTACCGGGACAGGGTCCAAGAGACCCAGTACTTC.

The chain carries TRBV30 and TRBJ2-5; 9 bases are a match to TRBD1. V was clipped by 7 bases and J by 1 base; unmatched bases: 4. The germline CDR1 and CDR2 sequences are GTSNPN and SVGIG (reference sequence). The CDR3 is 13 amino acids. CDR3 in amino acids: CAFTTGGQETQYF. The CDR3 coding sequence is TGTGCCTTTACGACAGGGGGCCAAGAGACCCAGTACTTC.

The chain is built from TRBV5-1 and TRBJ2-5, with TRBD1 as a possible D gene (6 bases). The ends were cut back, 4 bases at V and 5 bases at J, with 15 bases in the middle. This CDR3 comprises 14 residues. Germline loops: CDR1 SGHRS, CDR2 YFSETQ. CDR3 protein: CASSPYRVTETQYF. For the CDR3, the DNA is TGCGCCAGCAGCCCGTACAGGGTTACGGAGACCCAGTACTTC.

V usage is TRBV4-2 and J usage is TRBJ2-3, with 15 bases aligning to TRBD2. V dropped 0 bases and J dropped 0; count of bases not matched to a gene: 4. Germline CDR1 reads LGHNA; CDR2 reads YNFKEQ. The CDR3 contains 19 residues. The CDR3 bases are TGTGCCAGCAGCCAAGATCATGGGACTAGCGGGGGGAGCACAGATACGCAGTATTTT. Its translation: CASSQDHGTSGGSTDTQYF.

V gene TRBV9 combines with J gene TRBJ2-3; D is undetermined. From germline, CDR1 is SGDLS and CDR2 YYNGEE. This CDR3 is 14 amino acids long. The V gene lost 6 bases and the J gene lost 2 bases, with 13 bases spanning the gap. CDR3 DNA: TGTGCCAGCATGCAGCGTCCATTCACAGATACGCAGTATTTT. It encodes CASMQRPFTDTQYF.

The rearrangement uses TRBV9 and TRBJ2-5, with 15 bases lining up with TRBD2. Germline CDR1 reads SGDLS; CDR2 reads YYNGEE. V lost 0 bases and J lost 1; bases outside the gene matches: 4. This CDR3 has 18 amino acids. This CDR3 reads CASSVGTSGGGLQETQYF. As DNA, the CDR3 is TGTGCCAGCAGCGTAGGGACTAGCGGGGGGGGCCTCCAAGAGACCCAGTACTTC.

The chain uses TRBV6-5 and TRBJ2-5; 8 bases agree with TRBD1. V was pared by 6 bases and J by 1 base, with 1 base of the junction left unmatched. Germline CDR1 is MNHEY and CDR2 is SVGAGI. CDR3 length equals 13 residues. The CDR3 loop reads CASRGTGQETQYF. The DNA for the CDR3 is TGTGCCAGCAGGGGGACAGGCCAAGAGACCCAGTACTTC.

The CDR3 DNA follows: TGTGCCAGCAGCTTAGGGCAGAACACTGAAGCTTTCTTT. Translated, it gives CASSLGQNTEAFF. This chain links TRBV7-2 with TRBJ1-1; D remains unclear. The CDR3 consists of 13 residues. Germline CDR1 SGHTA, CDR2 FQGNSA. V was pared by 1 base and J by 1 base, with 4 bases between.

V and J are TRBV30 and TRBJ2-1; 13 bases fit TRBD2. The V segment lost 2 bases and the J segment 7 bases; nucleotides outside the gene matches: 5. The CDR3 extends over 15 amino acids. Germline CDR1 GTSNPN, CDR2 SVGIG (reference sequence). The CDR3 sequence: CAWSSGLAGVNEQFF. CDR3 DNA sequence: TGTGCCTGGAGTTCAGGACTAGCGGGAGTTAATGAGCAGTTCTTC.

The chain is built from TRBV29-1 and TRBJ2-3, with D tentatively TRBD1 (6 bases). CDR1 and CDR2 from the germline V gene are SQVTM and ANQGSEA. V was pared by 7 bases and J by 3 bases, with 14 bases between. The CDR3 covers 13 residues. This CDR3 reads CSADAGATDTQYF. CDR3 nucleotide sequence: TGCAGCGCCGACGCAGGGGCAACAGATACGCAGTATTTT.

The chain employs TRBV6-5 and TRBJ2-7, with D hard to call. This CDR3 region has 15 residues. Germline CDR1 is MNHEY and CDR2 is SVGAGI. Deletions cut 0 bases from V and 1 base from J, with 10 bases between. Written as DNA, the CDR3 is TGTGCCAGCAGTTACTCACCGGCGACTTCCTACGAGCAGTACGTC. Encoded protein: CASSYSPATSYEQYV.

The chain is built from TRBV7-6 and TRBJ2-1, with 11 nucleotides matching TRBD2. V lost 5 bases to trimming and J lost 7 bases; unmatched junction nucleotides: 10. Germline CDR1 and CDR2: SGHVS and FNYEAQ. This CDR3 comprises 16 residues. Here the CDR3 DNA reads TGTGCCAGCAGCCTTGTCGTAGCGGGAGGGTGGAATGAGCAGTTCTTC. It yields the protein CASSLVVAGGWNEQFF.

CDR3 loop: CASSFGGSGGRTGELFF. In nucleotides, the CDR3 is TGTGCCAGCAGCTTCGGCGGCAGCGGGGGGCGTACCGGGGAGCTGTTTTTT. The J gene is TRBJ2-2, the V gene TRBV11-3, with 9 bases identical to TRBD2. The CDR3 sequence is 17 residues long. With V trimmed by 3 bases and J by 5 bases, 10 bases remained unmatched. Germline CDR1 SGHNT, CDR2 YENEEA.

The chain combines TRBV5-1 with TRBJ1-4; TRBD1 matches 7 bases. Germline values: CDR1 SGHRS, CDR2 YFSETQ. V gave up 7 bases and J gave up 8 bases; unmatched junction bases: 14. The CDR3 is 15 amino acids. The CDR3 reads CASRPREGAGEKLFF. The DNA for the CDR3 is TGCGCCAGCCGACCTCGTGAGGGGGCGGGAGAAAAACTGTTTTTT.

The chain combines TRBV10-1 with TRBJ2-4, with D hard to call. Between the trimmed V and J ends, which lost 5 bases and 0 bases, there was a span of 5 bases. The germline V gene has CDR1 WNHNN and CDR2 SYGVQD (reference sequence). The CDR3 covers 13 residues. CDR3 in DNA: TGCGCCAGCAGTTCAGGAGCCAAAAACATTCAGTACTTC. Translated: CASSSGAKNIQYF.

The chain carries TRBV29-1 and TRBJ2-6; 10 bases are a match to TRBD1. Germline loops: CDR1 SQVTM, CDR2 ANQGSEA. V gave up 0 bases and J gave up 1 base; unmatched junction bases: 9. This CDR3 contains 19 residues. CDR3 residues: CSVEDLGTGAISGANVLTF. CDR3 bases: TGCAGCGTTGAAGATTTAGGGACAGGGGCAATATCTGGGGCCAACGTCCTGACTTTC.

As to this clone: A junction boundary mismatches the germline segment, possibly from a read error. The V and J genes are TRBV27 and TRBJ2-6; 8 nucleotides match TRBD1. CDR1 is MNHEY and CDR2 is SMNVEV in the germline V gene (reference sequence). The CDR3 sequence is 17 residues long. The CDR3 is CASRPGQVISGVNVLTF. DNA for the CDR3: TGTGCCAGCAGGCCGGGACAGGTCATCTCTGGGGTCAACGTCCTGACTTTC.

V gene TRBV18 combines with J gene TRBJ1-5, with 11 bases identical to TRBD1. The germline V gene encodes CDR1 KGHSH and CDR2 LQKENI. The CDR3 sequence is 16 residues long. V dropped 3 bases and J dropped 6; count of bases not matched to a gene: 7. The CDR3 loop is CASSPGQGALSQPQHF. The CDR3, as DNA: TGTGCCAGCTCACCCGGACAGGGGGCCCTCAGTCAGCCCCAGCATTTT.

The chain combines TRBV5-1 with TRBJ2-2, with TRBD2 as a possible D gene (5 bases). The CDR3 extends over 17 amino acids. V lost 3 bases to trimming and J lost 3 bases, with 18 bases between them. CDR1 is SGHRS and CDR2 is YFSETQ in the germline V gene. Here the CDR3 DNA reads TGCGCCAGCAGCTCCCTCCCGCAGGACTCCTACACCGGGGAGCTGTTTTTT. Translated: CASSSLPQDSYTGELFF. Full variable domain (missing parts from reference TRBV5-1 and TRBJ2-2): KAGVTQTPRYLIKTRGQQVTLSCSPISGHRSVSWYQQTPGQGLQFLFEYFSETQRNKGNFPGRFSGRQFSNSRSEMNVSTLELGDSALYLCASSSLPQDSYTGELFFGEGSRLTVL.

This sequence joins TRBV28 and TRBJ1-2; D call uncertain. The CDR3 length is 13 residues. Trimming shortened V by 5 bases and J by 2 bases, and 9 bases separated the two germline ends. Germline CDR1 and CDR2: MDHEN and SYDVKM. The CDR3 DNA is TGTGCCAGCAGTACGATACAGAACTATGGCTACACCTTC. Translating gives CASSTIQNYGYTF.